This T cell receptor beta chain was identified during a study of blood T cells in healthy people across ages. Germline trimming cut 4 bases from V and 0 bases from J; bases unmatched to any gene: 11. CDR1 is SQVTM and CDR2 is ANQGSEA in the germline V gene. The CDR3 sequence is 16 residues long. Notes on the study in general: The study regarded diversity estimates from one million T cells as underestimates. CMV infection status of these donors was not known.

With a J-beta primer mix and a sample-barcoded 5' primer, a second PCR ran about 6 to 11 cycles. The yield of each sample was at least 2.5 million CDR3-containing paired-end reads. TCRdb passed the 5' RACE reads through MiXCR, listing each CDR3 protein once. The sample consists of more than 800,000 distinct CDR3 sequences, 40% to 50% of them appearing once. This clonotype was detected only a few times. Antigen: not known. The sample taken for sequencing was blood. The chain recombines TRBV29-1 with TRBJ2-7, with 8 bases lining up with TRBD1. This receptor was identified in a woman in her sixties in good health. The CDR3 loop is CSVVRTDRGSSYEQYF. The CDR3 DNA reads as TGCAGCGTTGTCCGAACTGACAGGGGTAGCTCCTACGAGCAGTACTTC.